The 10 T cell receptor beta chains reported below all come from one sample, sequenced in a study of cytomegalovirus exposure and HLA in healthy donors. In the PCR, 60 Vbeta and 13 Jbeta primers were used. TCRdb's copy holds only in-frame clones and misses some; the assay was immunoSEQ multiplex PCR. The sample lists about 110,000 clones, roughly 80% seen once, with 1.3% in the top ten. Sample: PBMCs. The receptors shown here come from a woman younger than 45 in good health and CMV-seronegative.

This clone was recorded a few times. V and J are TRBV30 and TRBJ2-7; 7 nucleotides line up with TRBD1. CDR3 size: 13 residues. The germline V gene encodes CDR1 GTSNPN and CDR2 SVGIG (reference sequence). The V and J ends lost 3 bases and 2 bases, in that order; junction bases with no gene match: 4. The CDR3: CAWSGDRPYEQYF. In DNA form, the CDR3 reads TGTGCCTGGAGCGGGGACAGACCCTACGAGCAGTACTTC.

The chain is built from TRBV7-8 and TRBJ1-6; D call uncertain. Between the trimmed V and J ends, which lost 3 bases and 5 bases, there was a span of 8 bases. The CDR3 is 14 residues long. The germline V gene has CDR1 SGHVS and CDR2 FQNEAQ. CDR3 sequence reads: CASSLWPDNSPLHF. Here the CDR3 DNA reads TGTGCCAGCAGCTTGTGGCCAGATAATTCACCCCTCCACTTT.

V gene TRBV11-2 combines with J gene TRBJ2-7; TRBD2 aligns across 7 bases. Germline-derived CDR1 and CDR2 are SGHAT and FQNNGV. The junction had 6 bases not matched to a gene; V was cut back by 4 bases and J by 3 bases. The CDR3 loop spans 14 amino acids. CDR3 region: CASSSGGSSYEQYF. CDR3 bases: TGTGCCAGCAGCTCCGGGGGGTCTAGCTACGAGCAGTACTTC.

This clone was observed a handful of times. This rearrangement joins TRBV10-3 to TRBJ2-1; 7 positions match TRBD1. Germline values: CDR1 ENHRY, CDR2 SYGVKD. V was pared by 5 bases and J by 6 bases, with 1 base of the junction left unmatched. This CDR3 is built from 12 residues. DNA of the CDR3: TGTGCCATCAGTTCAGGGGGCAATGAGCAGTTCTTC. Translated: CAISSGGNEQFF.

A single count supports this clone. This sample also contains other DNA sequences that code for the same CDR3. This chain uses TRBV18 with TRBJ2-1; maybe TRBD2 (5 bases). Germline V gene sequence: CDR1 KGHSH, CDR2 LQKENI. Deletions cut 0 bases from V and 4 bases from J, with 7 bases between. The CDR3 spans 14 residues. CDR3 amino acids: CASSPPGGYNEQFF. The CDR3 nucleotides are TGTGCCAGCTCACCACCGGGCGGGTACAATGAGCAGTTCTTC.

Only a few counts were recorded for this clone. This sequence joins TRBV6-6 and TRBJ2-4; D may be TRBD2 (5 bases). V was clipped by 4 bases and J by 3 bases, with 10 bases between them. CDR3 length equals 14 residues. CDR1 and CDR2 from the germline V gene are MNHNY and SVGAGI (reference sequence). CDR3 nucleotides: TGTGCCAGCAGTTTCGACTACCTCAAAAACATTCAGTACTTC. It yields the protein CASSFDYLKNIQYF.

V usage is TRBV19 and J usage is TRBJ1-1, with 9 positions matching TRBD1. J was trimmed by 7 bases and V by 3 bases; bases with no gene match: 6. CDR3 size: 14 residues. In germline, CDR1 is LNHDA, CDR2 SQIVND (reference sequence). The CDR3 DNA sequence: TGTGCCAGTAGTATGACAGGGGGAAGCGTTGAAGCTTTCTTT. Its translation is CASSMTGGSVEAFF. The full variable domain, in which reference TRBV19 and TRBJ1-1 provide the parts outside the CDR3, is DGGITQSPKYLFRKEGQNVTLSCEQNLNHDAMYWYRQDPGQGLRLIYYSQIVNDFQKGDIAEGYSVSREKKESFPLTVTSAQKNPTAFYLCASSMTGGSVEAFFGQGTRLTVV.

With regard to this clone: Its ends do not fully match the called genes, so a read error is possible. CDR3 DNA sequence: TGTGCCACCAGCGGAGGATTCGGACAGGGAGAATCCTTC. It translates to CATSGGFGQGESF. The rearrangement joins TRBV15 to TRBJ2-7, with 8 bases identical to TRBD1. The germline V gene encodes CDR1 LNHNV and CDR2 YYDKDF (reference sequence). The CDR3 runs to 13 residues. Full variable domain (missing parts from reference TRBV15 and TRBJ2-7): DAMVIQNPRYQVTQFGKPVTLSCSQTLNHNVMYWYQQKSSQAPKLLFHYYDKDFNNEADTPDNFQSRRPNTSFCFLDIRSPGLGDTAMYLCATSGGFGQGESFGPGTRLTVT.

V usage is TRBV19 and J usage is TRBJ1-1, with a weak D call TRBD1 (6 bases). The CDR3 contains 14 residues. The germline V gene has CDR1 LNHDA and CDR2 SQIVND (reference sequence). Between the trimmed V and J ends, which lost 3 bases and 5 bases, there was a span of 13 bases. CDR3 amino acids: CASSMNRARTEAFF. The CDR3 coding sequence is TGTGCCAGTAGTATGAACAGGGCGAGGACTGAAGCTTTCTTT.

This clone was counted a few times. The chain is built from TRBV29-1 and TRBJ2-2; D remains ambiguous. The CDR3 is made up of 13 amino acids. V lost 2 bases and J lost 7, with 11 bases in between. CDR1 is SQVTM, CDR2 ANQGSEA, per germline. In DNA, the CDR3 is TGCAGCGTTGAAAAGGTTTCGGGCGGGGAGCTGTTTTTT. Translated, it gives CSVEKVSGGELFF.